The T cell receptor beta chain described here comes from a study of cytomegalovirus exposure and HLA in healthy donors. Comments on this clone: The antigen is unknown.

The CDR3 consists of 12 residues. CDR1 and CDR2 from the germline V gene are SGHDN and FVKESK. The V and J ends lost 4 bases and 9 bases, in that order; junction bases with no gene match: 2. Findings and caveats of the study: The authors confirmed in vitro that a few CMV-associated chains were specific for CMV antigens. Accounts indicate the classifier identified cytomegalovirus status with strong specificity and sensitivity.

Sequenced by immunoSEQ multiplex PCR; TCRdb stores in-frame clones only, minus some. The repertoire holds 200,000 or so clones, with about four fifths as singletons. The gene calls are TRBV14 and TRBJ2-1; 8 bases align to TRBD2. This sequence originates from a man between 18 and 29 years old in good health and CMV-seropositive. The sequenced sample consisted of PBMCs. Here the CDR3 DNA reads TGTGCCAGCAGCCTAGCGGGATTTGAGCAGTTCTTC. Translated, it gives CASSLAGFEQFF.